These 21 T cell receptor beta chains were sequenced from one sample in a study of T cell repertoires in cytomegalovirus infection. Their antigens remain unidentified. TCRdb fed the reads into MiXCR, producing one record per CDR3 protein. Altogether some 500,000 distinct CDR3 sequences are present, around 40% being singletons, with the ten largest covering 40% to 60%. The sequencing used cultured PBMCs, collected from culture after CMV antigen stimulation. The receptors come from a human donor in good health (CMV status not recorded). Some clones in this sample may be carry-over from other donors' samples.

In this sample, this clonotype turned up a few times. An end of the junction does not agree with germline; a read error may underlie this. The chain links TRBV19 to TRBJ2-5, with D maybe TRBD1 (5 bases). The CDR3 is 14 amino acids. Germline CDR1 LNHDA, CDR2 SQIVND (reference sequence). The CDR3 loop reads CAGSPAGPAETQYF. In nucleotides, the CDR3 is TGTGCCGGTAGCCCGGCAGGGCCTGCAGAGACCCAGTACTTC.

In DNA form, the CDR3 reads TGTGCCAGCAGTGAAGATGGCGGGCCGCAAGAGACCCAGTACTTC. Amino acids: CASSEDGGPQETQYF. This chain connects TRBV6-1 to TRBJ2-5; D is possibly TRBD2 (5 bases). Germline values: CDR1 MNHNS, CDR2 SASEGT. The ends were cut back, 1 base at V and 2 bases at J, with 11 bases in the middle. The CDR3 has 15 amino acids.

The chain employs TRBV4-1 and TRBJ2-3; 11 bases are a match to TRBD2. The CDR3 is 17 amino acids. CDR1 and CDR2 (germline): MGHRA, YSYEKL. The V gene end was trimmed by 1 base and the J gene end by 4 bases; junction bases not matched to a gene: 7. CDR3 protein: CASSQGETSGSADTQYF. DNA for the CDR3: TGCGCCAGCAGCCAAGGAGAAACTAGCGGGAGCGCAGATACGCAGTATTTT.

This chain joins TRBV20-1 and TRBJ1-2; no definite D call. This CDR3 comprises 15 residues. Germline loops: CDR1 DFQATT, CDR2 SNEGSKA (reference sequence). V lost 3 bases to trimming and J lost 0 bases, with 14 bases between them. CDR3 residues: CSARTALSSNYGYTF. CDR3 in DNA: TGCAGTGCTAGGACGGCCCTCTCGTCTAACTATGGCTACACCTTC.

This clonotype appeared a few times. The chain joins TRBV7-8 to TRBJ2-3; D unresolved. This CDR3 has 14 amino acids. CDR1 SGHVS and CDR2 FQNEAQ come from the germline V gene. Trimming cost V 5 bases and J 3 bases, with 12 bases left between them. CDR3 nucleotide sequence: TGTGCCAGCAGCGTAGGAAGGATGACAGATACGCAGTATTTT. Amino acid sequence: CASSVGRMTDTQYF.

The chain has TRBV29-1 and TRBJ2-1, with 13 bases that match TRBD2. The CDR3 extends over 17 amino acids. Trimming at V came to 5 bases and at J to 0 bases, leaving 7 bases not matched to a gene. CDR1 is SQVTM and CDR2 is ANQGSEA in the germline V gene. The CDR3 spells CSVRTSGRASSYNEQFF. The CDR3 bases are TGCAGCGTTCGCACTAGCGGGAGGGCCTCCTCCTACAATGAGCAGTTCTTC.

The chain recombines TRBV19 with TRBJ1-3; no clear D. The CDR3 has 12 amino acids. Deletions cut 10 bases from V and 2 bases from J, with 9 bases between. The germline V gene has CDR1 LNHDA and CDR2 SQIVND (reference sequence). This CDR3 reads CATGTPGNTIYF. CDR3 DNA: TGTGCCACGGGTACTCCTGGAAACACCATATATTTT.

In its sample, this clonotype was seen a few times. CDR3 DNA sequence: TGTGCCAGCAGCTCGGGACTAGCACAGAGGAATGAGCAGTTCTTC. Translating gives CASSSGLAQRNEQFF. V usage is TRBV7-9 and J usage is TRBJ2-1; 9 nucleotides align to TRBD2. V was clipped by 4 bases and J by 7 bases; unmatched bases: 8. This CDR3 is built from 15 residues. Germline assignment: CDR1 SEHNR and CDR2 FQNEAQ (reference sequence).

The chain recombines TRBV4-3 with TRBJ1-1, with a tentative D call TRBD1 (5 bases). This CDR3 region has 16 residues. V shed 3 bases and J shed 0 bases, with 14 bases lying between them. Germline CDR1 and CDR2: LGHNA and YSLEER. CDR3 region: CASSHGQGFMNTEAFF. The CDR3 DNA sequence: TGCGCCAGCAGCCACGGTCAGGGTTTCATGAACACTGAAGCTTTCTTT.

This rearrangement joins TRBV12-3 or TRBV12-4 to TRBJ2-5; D possibly uses TRBD1 or TRBD2 (6 bases each). V was cut by 6 bases and J by 4 bases, with 15 bases left in between. This CDR3 region has 14 residues. This CDR3 reads CASSPEGGRETQYF. The CDR3 DNA follows: TGTGCCAGCAGCCCTGAGGGGGGAAGAGAGACCCAGTACTTC.

This clonotype was recorded at least ten times. The rearrangement links TRBV6-1 to TRBJ1-1; D gene ambiguous. From germline, CDR1 is MNHNS and CDR2 SASEGT. The CDR3 is 12 amino acids. With 5 bases removed from V and 5 bases from J, the gap between germline ends came to 9 bases. The DNA of the CDR3 is TGTGCCAGCAGTTCTCTGGGGACTGAAGCTTTCTTT. The encoded protein is CASSSLGTEAFF.

In its sample, this clonotype was seen a few times. The gene calls are TRBV11-2 and TRBJ2-7, with 12 nucleotides matching TRBD1. Germline-derived CDR1 and CDR2 are SGHAT and FQNNGV. This CDR3 contains 19 residues. J gave up 3 bases and V 1 base, and 13 bases lay outside the gene matches. CDR3 loop: CASSLVGGTGGVRGYEQYF. The CDR3 DNA reads as TGTGCCAGCAGCTTAGTAGGCGGGACAGGGGGCGTAAGGGGCTACGAGCAGTACTTC.

The rearrangement uses TRBV7-4 and TRBJ2-1, with D hard to call. The CDR3 runs to 15 residues. Germline-derived CDR1 and CDR2 are SGHVT and SQSDAQ. Between the trimmed V and J ends, which lost 6 bases and 3 bases, there was a span of 15 bases. The CDR3 loop is CASSYGLPDYNEQFF. CDR3 nucleotides: TGTGCCAGCAGTTACGGCCTCCCCGACTACAATGAGCAGTTCTTC. Drawing the rest from reference TRBV7-4 and TRBJ2-1, the complete variable domain is GAGVSQSPRYKVAKRGRDVALRCDSISGHVTLYWYRQTLGQGSEVLTYSQSDAQRDKSGRPSGRFSAERPERSVSTLKIQRTEQGDSAVYLCASSYGLPDYNEQFFGPGTRLTVL.

This chain connects TRBV6-5 to TRBJ2-1; 7 bases agree with TRBD1. Per the germline V gene, CDR1 is MNHEY and CDR2 is SVGAGI. With V trimmed by 7 bases and J by 6 bases, 9 bases remained unmatched. This CDR3 has 14 amino acids. CDR3 coding DNA: TGTGCCAGCAAACGGGCAGGGGGAATCAATGAGCAGTTCTTC. Its translation: CASKRAGGINEQFF.

The gene calls are TRBV6-5 and TRBJ2-1, with TRBD2 as a possible D gene (6 bases). CDR1 MNHEY and CDR2 SVGAGI come from the germline V gene. The V end lost 5 bases, the J end lost 1 base, and 15 bases lay between the germline ends. CDR3 size: 16 residues. CDR3 DNA: TGTGCCAGCAGTCGTGGACTACCAAGTTCCTACAATGAGCAGTTCTTC. Protein product: CASSRGLPSSYNEQFF.

The chain has TRBV7-2 and TRBJ2-7, with D perhaps matching TRBD1 (7 bases). The CDR3 covers 14 residues. Germline CDR1 reads SGHTA; CDR2 reads FQGNSA. The germline V and J ends were trimmed by 5 bases and 3 bases, with 14 bases remaining between them. The CDR3 reads CASSRGTELYEQYF. DNA of the CDR3: TGTGCCAGCAGCCGCGGGACAGAACTCTACGAGCAGTACTTC.

V gene TRBV19 combines with J gene TRBJ1-5; D might be TRBD1 (6 bases). With 3 bases removed from V and 0 bases from J, the gap between germline ends came to 9 bases. CDR1 and CDR2 (germline): LNHDA, SQIVND (reference sequence). This CDR3 region has 15 residues. Here the CDR3 DNA reads TGTGCCAGTAGTATTCGGGACATTAGCAATCAGCCCCAGCATTTT. It is translated as CASSIRDISNQPQHF.

This sequence joins TRBV6-6 and TRBJ2-7; D might be TRBD1 (5 bases). Germline loops: CDR1 MNHNY, CDR2 SVGAGI (reference sequence). Trimming shortened V by 2 bases and J by 3 bases, and 14 bases separated the two germline ends. This CDR3 region has 15 residues. The CDR3 nucleotides are TGTGCCAGCAGTTACCGTTCTACAGGAGACTACGAGCAGTACTTC. This sequence encodes CASSYRSTGDYEQYF.

A few counts support this clonotype. The V call is TRBV6-1, the J call TRBJ2-7; D may be TRBD2 (5 bases). Germline CDR1 and CDR2: MNHNS and SASEGT. This CDR3 region has 13 residues. Trimming shortened V by 2 bases and J by 3 bases, and 8 bases separated the two germline ends. The CDR3: CASSETGVYEQYF. CDR3 sequence (DNA): TGTGCCAGCAGTGAAACCGGGGTCTACGAGCAGTACTTC.

The rearrangement uses TRBV12-3 or TRBV12-4 and TRBJ2-5; D is undetermined. This CDR3 is 14 amino acids long. Trimming left V 2 bases short and J 2 bases short, with 9 bases between. In DNA, the CDR3 is TGTGCCAGCAGTTTAACGGTCACTCAAGAGACCCAGTACTTC. Translation gives CASSLTVTQETQYF.

The J gene is TRBJ2-1, the V gene TRBV20-1, with 8 bases lining up with TRBD2. Germline V gives CDR1 DFQATT, CDR2 SNEGSKA (reference sequence). V trimming: 3 bases; J trimming: 5 bases; junction bases outside the gene matches: 3. The CDR3 is made up of 13 amino acids. CDR3 residues: CSASMRGDNEQFF. The CDR3 DNA follows: TGCAGTGCTAGTATGCGGGGGGACAATGAGCAGTTCTTC.